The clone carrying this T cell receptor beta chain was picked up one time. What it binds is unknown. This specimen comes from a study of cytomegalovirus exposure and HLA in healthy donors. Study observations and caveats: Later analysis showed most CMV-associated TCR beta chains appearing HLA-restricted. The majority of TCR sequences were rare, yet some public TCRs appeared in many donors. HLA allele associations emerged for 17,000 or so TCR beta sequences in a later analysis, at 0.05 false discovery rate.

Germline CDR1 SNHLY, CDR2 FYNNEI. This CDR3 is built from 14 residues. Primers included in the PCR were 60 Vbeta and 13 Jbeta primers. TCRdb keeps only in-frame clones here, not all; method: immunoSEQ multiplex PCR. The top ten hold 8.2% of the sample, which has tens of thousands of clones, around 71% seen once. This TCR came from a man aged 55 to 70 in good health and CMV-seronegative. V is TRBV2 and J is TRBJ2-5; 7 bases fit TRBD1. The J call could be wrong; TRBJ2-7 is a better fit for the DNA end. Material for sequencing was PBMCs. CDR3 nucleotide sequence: TGTGCCAGCAGTGGGGTGGGACAGTCCTACGAGCAGTACTTC. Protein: CASSGVGQSYEQYF.